The 24 T cell receptor beta chains in this list originate from one sample, sequenced in a study of blood T cell repertoires in COVID-19. Sequencing used immunoSEQ multiplex PCR; TCRdb keeps in-frame clones, though not all of them. The repertoire has under 150,000 clones, 65% to 85% of them found once; the top ten carry 3.5% to 4.5%. Sequenced sample: peripheral blood. The source is a woman aged 55-69 years with acute or convalescent COVID-19.

This chain uses TRBV28 with TRBJ1-1, with 9 bases that match TRBD1. There are 17 residues in the CDR3. CDR1 is MDHEN and CDR2 is SYDVKM in the germline V gene. V was clipped by 1 base and J by 1 base; unmatched bases: 7. The CDR3 DNA sequence: TGTGCCAGCAGTTTATTCCCATCGACAGGGGGGAACACTGAAGCTTTCTTT. As protein: CASSLFPSTGGNTEAFF. The full variable domain, completed using reference TRBV28 and TRBJ1-1, is DVKVTQSSRYLVKRTGEKVFLECVQDMDHENMFWYRQDPGLGLRLIYFSYDVKMKEKGDIPEGYSVSREKKERFSLILESASTNQTSMYLCASSLFPSTGGNTEAFFGQGTRLTVV.

The chain joins TRBV2 to TRBJ2-1; D may be TRBD2 (6 bases). This CDR3 comprises 14 residues. The V end lost 5 bases, the J end lost 10 bases, and 18 bases lay between the germline ends. CDR1 is SNHLY and CDR2 is FYNNEI in the germline V gene. The CDR3: CASSPALVGGEQFF. The DNA for the CDR3 is TGTGCCAGCAGTCCAGCCCTCGTTGGGGGGGAGCAGTTCTTC. Complete variable domain (other parts from reference TRBV2 and TRBJ2-1): EPEVTQTPSHQVTQMGQEVILRCVPISNHLYFYWYRQILGQKVEFLVSFYNNEISEKSEIFDDQFSVERPDGSNFTLKIRSTKLEDSAMYFCASSPALVGGEQFFGPGTRLTVL.

The rearrangement joins TRBV7-9 to TRBJ1-1, with D hard to call. The V end lost 5 bases, the J end lost 0 bases, and 13 bases lay between the germline ends. Germline V gene sequence: CDR1 SEHNR, CDR2 FQNEAQ (reference sequence). The CDR3 runs 15 residues. The CDR3 nucleotides read TGTGCCAGCAGCCCAATTAGCCGAATGAACACTGAAGCTTTCTTT. Protein product: CASSPISRMNTEAFF.

A single count supports this clone. The J gene is TRBJ1-1, the V gene TRBV7-9; 7 nucleotides align to TRBD1. Germline CDR1 SEHNR, CDR2 FQNEAQ (reference sequence). V lost 1 base to trimming and J lost 12 bases; unmatched junction nucleotides: 11. This CDR3 is 14 amino acids long. CDR3 region: CASSLGDSGGRTFF. The CDR3 DNA follows: TGTGCCAGCAGCTTAGGGGACAGTGGAGGGAGAACTTTCTTT.

V and J are TRBV9 and TRBJ1-4, with TRBD1 matching over 7 bases. The germline V gene encodes CDR1 SGDLS and CDR2 YYNGEE. This CDR3 comprises 14 residues. V shed 0 bases and J 6 bases; nucleotides not matched to a gene: 2. CDR3 loop: CASSVVQGDEKLFF. DNA of the CDR3: TGTGCCAGCAGCGTAGTGCAGGGGGATGAAAAACTGTTTTTT.

This clone was seen a single time. J is TRBJ1-6 and V is TRBV30; D call uncertain. CDR3 length: 13 residues. V lost 0 bases to trimming and J lost 11 bases, with 11 bases between them. The germline V gene has CDR1 GTSNPN and CDR2 SVGIG (reference sequence). The CDR3 reads CAWSVAFQAPLHF. CDR3 in DNA: TGTGCCTGGAGTGTAGCCTTTCAAGCACCCCTCCACTTT. Supplemented by reference TRBV30 and TRBJ1-6, the full variable domain reads SQTIHQWPATLVQPVGSPLSLECTVEGTSNPNLYWYRQAAGRGLQLLFYSVGIGQISSEVPQNLSASRPQDRQFILSSKKLLLSDSGFYLCAWSVAFQAPLHFGNGTRLTVT.

The V gene is TRBV25-1, the J gene TRBJ2-1; possible D gene TRBD2, 6 bases. The V and J ends lost 2 bases and 9 bases respectively, with 11 bases between them. Germline values: CDR1 MGHDK, CDR2 SYGVNS. This CDR3 comprises 13 residues. CDR3 protein: CASSERRAREQFF. The CDR3 DNA sequence: TGTGCCAGCAGTGAACGGAGGGCACGTGAGCAGTTCTTC.

The rearrangement joins TRBV27 to TRBJ1-1; D might be TRBD1 (5 bases). CDR1 MNHEY and CDR2 SMNVEV come from the germline V gene (reference sequence). The CDR3 is made up of 15 amino acids. V lost 7 bases, J lost 0 bases, and 15 bases lay in between. DNA of the CDR3: TGTGCCAGCACCCCAACCCAGGGCTTGAACACTGAAGCTTTCTTT. Translating it yields CASTPTQGLNTEAFF.

The genes are TRBV6-2 or TRBV6-3 and TRBJ1-5; 9 nucleotides line up with TRBD1. The CDR3 is made up of 20 amino acids. J lost 0 bases, V lost 0 bases, and 12 bases had no gene match. The germline gives CDR1 MNHEY, CDR2 SVGEGT. This CDR3 reads CASSYSRDRDPLYSNQPQHF. Here the CDR3 DNA reads TGTGCCAGCAGTTACTCGCGGGACAGGGATCCCCTTTATAGCAATCAGCCCCAGCATTTT.

This sequence joins TRBV6-4 and TRBJ2-1; TRBD1 is a possible D gene (6 bases). The CDR3 has 13 amino acids. Trimming took 4 bases from V and 11 from J, leaving 15 bases between them. The germline V gene encodes CDR1 MRHNA and CDR2 SNTAGT. In DNA, the CDR3 is TGTGCCAGCAGTGCTGGCCCCCGGGACAAGCAGTTCTTC. Amino acid sequence: CASSAGPRDKQFF.

This clone appeared once. V is TRBV21-1 and J is TRBJ2-7; TRBD2, the table's D call, was not compared with the DNA. TRBV21-1 is given as a pseudogene. This CDR3 is built from 16 residues. The DNA of the CDR3 is TGTGCCAGCAGCAAAGGTCGGCTAGCGGGAGCGAGGGAGCAGTACTTC. Translating gives CASSKGRLAGAREQYF.

The chain couples TRBV19 to TRBJ2-2, with D unresolved. Trimming removed 5 bases at V and 1 base at J, with 8 bases between. CDR1 LNHDA and CDR2 SQIVND come from the germline V gene (reference sequence). The CDR3 contains 14 residues. CDR3: CASSVPRNTGELFF. CDR3 bases: TGTGCCAGTAGTGTACCTAGGAACACCGGGGAGCTGTTTTTT.

This chain connects TRBV7-2 to TRBJ1-2; tentative D call: TRBD1 (5 bases). With 2 bases removed from V and 0 bases from J, the gap between germline ends came to 13 bases. Germline V gene lookup returns CDR1 SGHTA and CDR2 FQGNSA. The CDR3 is 16 residues long. The CDR3 DNA follows: TGTGCCAGCAGCTTATCTCGACAGACCTCTAACTATGGCTACACCTTC. Translated, it gives CASSLSRQTSNYGYTF.

The rearrangement uses TRBV28 and TRBJ1-5, with 8 bases matching TRBD1. V shed 3 bases, J shed 0 bases, and the junction held 13 bases outside the gene matches. CDR1 is MDHEN, CDR2 SYDVKM, per germline. The CDR3 length is 19 residues. CDR3 residues: CASSFTTPGQEYSNQPQHF. The CDR3 DNA reads as TGTGCCAGCAGTTTCACAACACCGGGACAGGAGTATAGCAATCAGCCCCAGCATTTT.

The chain combines TRBV28 with TRBJ1-2, with D tentatively TRBD1 (6 bases). The CDR3 is 13 residues long. The V gene lost 8 bases and the J gene lost 3 bases, with 13 bases spanning the gap. The germline V gene encodes CDR1 MDHEN and CDR2 SYDVKM. CDR3 in amino acids: CASRGALDYGYTF. In nucleotides, the CDR3 is TGTGCCAGCCGGGGGGCGCTTGACTATGGCTACACCTTC.

The chain combines TRBV4-3 with TRBJ2-2, with TRBD1 matching over 7 bases. CDR1 and CDR2 (germline): LGHNA, YSLEER. The CDR3 is 16 residues long. With V trimmed by 0 bases and J by 6 bases, 7 bases remained unmatched. The CDR3 nucleotides are TGCGCCAGCAGCCAAGATTGGGACAGCTACGCCGGGGAGCTGTTTTTT. It yields the protein CASSQDWDSYAGELFF.

The gene calls are TRBV23-1 and TRBJ2-7; D is possibly TRBD2 (6 bases). TRBV23-1 is reported as an ORF; its role is uncertain. The CDR3 covers 17 residues. Trimming cost V 8 bases and J 1 base, with 24 bases left between them. The CDR3 DNA is TGCGCCAGCGGCCTCGGGGGATCGGAATGTGGTTCCTACGAGCAGTACTTC. It encodes CASGLGGSECGSYEQYF.

The V and J genes are TRBV18 and TRBJ2-7; 9 bases are a match to TRBD1. V lost 1 base and J lost 4; bases outside the gene matches: 2. There are 14 residues in the CDR3. Germline CDR1 KGHSH, CDR2 LQKENI. In DNA form, the CDR3 reads TGTGCCAGCTCACCACGACAGGGGGAGTACGAGCAGTACTTC. This translates into CASSPRQGEYEQYF.

This clone appeared a few times. This chain uses TRBV30 with TRBJ1-6; no reliable D call. Germline-derived CDR1 and CDR2 are GTSNPN and SVGIG (reference sequence). V lost 0 bases, J lost 7 bases, and 10 bases lay in between. The CDR3 sequence is 14 residues long. This CDR3 is CAWSVLAVNSPLHF. CDR3 bases: TGTGCCTGGAGTGTTTTGGCAGTGAATTCACCCCTCCACTTT.

The chain has TRBV20-1 and TRBJ1-5; a possible D gene is TRBD1 (5 bases). The CDR3 sequence is 14 residues long. With 3 bases removed from V and 2 bases from J, the gap between germline ends came to 11 bases. Germline V gives CDR1 DFQATT, CDR2 SNEGSKA (reference sequence). DNA of the CDR3: TGCAGTGCTAGTGGGGGAGCAGGCAATCAGCCCCAGCATTTT. Protein: CSASGGAGNQPQHF.

The CDR3 here is CASSLGLDLAKNIQYF. CDR3 DNA: TGTGCCAGCAGTTTAGGCCTAGACCTAGCCAAAAACATTCAGTACTTC. The gene calls are TRBV28 and TRBJ2-4; D ambiguous. Germline V gene sequence: CDR1 MDHEN, CDR2 SYDVKM. With 2 bases removed from V and 0 bases from J, the gap between germline ends came to 11 bases. The CDR3 has 16 amino acids.

The chain uses TRBV5-1 and TRBJ1-2, with 7 nucleotides matching TRBD1. This CDR3 region has 15 residues. V shed 2 bases, J shed 4 bases, and the junction held 8 bases outside the gene matches. From germline, CDR1 is SGHRS and CDR2 YFSETQ. CDR3 nucleotides: TGCGCCAGCAGCTTAGAGTGGACAGGTATCTATGGCTACACCTTC. It encodes CASSLEWTGIYGYTF.

J is TRBJ1-5 and V is TRBV28; D uncertain. The CDR3 has 14 residues. The ends were cut back, 3 bases at V and 3 bases at J, with 9 bases in the middle. Germline values: CDR1 MDHEN, CDR2 SYDVKM. The chain's CDR3 is CASSFGEDNQPQHF. Here the CDR3 DNA reads TGTGCCAGCAGTTTCGGGGAAGACAATCAGCCCCAGCATTTT. Full variable domain (outside the CDR3, taken from reference TRBV28 and TRBJ1-5): DVKVTQSSRYLVKRTGEKVFLECVQDMDHENMFWYRQDPGLGLRLIYFSYDVKMKEKGDIPEGYSVSREKKERFSLILESASTNQTSMYLCASSFGEDNQPQHFGDGTRLSIL.

Only one count was recorded for this clone. The rearrangement uses TRBV5-1 and TRBJ1-5; D not resolved. The CDR3 runs to 15 residues. Germline lookup yields CDR1 SGHRS and CDR2 YFSETQ. With 4 bases removed from V and 1 base from J, the gap between germline ends came to 12 bases. The chain's CDR3 is CASSRSGDSNQPQHF. CDR3 coding DNA: TGCGCCAGCAGCCGAAGCGGTGACAGCAATCAGCCCCAGCATTTT.